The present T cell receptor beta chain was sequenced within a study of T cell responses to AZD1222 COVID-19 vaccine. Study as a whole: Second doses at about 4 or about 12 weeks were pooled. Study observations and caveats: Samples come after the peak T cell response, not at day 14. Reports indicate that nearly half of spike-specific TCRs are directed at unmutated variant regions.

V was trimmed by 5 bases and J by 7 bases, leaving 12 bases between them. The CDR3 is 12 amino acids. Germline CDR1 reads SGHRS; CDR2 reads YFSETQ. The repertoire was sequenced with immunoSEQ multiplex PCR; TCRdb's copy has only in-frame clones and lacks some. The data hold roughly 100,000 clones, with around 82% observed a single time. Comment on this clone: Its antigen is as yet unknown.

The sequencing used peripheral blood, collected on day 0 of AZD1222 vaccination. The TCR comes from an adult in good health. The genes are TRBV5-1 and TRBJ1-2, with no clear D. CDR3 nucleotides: TGCGCCAGCAGTTACGGGGATCCTGGCTACACCTTC. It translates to CASSYGDPGYTF.